The present T cell receptor beta chain was sequenced within a study of blood T cells in healthy people across ages. CDR1 MNHEY and CDR2 SVGEGT come from the germline V gene. After removal of 1 base from V and 7 bases from J, the junction contained 2 bases not matched to a gene. There are 14 residues in the CDR3. Through a sample-barcoded 5' primer and a J-beta primer mix, a second PCR was run for roughly 7 to 11 cycles. TCRdb recomputed calls from the 5' RACE reads with MiXCR, one row per CDR3 protein. This table holds hundreds of thousands of distinct CDR3 sequences, more than 50% found once. The rearrangement links TRBV6-2 or TRBV6-3 to TRBJ2-1, with TRBD2 identical over 9 bases. The sequenced material came from blood. The clonotype was recovered from a man aged 35 to 55 in good health. The CDR3 DNA reads TGTGCCAGCAGTTACTTCCTAGCGGGGAATGAGCAGTTCTTC. Translation: CASSYFLAGNEQFF.